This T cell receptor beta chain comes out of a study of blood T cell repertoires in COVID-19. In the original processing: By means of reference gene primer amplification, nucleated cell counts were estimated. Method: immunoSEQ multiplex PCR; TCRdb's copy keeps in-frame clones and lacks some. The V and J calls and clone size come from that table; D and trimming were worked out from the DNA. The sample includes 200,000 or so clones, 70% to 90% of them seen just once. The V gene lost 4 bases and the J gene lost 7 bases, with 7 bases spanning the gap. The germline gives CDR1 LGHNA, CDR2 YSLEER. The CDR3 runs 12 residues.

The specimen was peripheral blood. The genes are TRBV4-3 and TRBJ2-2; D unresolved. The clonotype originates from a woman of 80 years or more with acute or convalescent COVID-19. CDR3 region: CASSPPGGELFF. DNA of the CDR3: TGCGCCAGCAGCCCCCCGGGCGGGGAGCTGTTTTTT.